These 31 T cell receptor beta chains were all obtained from the same sample, sequenced in a study of T cell responses to AZD1222 COVID-19 vaccine. Sequencing used immunoSEQ multiplex PCR; TCRdb keeps in-frame clones, though not all of them. The sample comprises under 150,000 clones, around 91% of which are singletons, and approximately 9% rests with the top ten. This specimen was peripheral blood, taken 28 days after the second AZD1222 dose. All receptors come from an adult who received the AZD1222 COVID-19 vaccine.

The chain recombines TRBV30 with TRBJ1-1; perhaps TRBD1 as D (6 bases). Germline CDR1 and CDR2: GTSNPN and SVGIG (reference sequence). Trimming left V 7 bases short and J 9 bases short, with 15 bases between. There are 11 residues in the CDR3. CDR3 DNA: TGTGCCTTACGACCCGGGACAAAAGCTTTCTTT. As protein: CALRPGTKAFF.

This clone has a single count. The chain recombines TRBV7-9 with TRBJ1-1, with 7 bases that match TRBD1. V lost 5 bases and J lost 11; bases outside the gene matches: 11. The CDR3 runs 13 residues. The germline CDR1 and CDR2 sequences are SEHNR and FQNEAQ (reference sequence). The CDR3 region is CASSMNRGGGAFF. The CDR3 region has the DNA TGTGCCAGCAGCATGAACAGGGGAGGGGGTGCTTTCTTT.

The V call is TRBV28, the J call TRBJ1-2; D remains ambiguous. The CDR3 sequence is 13 residues long. Between the trimmed V and J ends, which lost 5 bases and 1 base, there was a span of 8 bases. Germline loops: CDR1 MDHEN, CDR2 SYDVKM. CDR3 sequence (DNA): TGTGCCAGCAGTCCTCCTCGTAACTATGGCTACACCTTC. Translated: CASSPPRNYGYTF.

The CDR3 DNA reads TGTGCCTGGATATCAGGGCCAGCTTTCTTT. This gives the protein CAWISGPAFF. The chain combines TRBV30 with TRBJ1-1; TRBD1 is a possible D gene (5 bases). CDR1 and CDR2 from the germline V gene are GTSNPN and SVGIG (reference sequence). This CDR3 is 10 amino acids long. V dropped 4 bases and J dropped 10 bases, with 10 bases sitting between them.

In nucleotides, the CDR3 is TGTGCCAGCAGCCCTACAGGGGGCCCCTACAATGAGCAGTTCTTC. Residues: CASSPTGGPYNEQFF. The chain is built from TRBV11-2 and TRBJ2-1; TRBD1 matches 9 bases. V lost 5 bases, J lost 2 bases, and 4 bases stayed unmatched. The CDR3 has 15 residues. Germline CDR1 and CDR2: SGHAT and FQNNGV.

This clone was seen a single time. This sequence joins TRBV14 and TRBJ1-1, with a weak D call TRBD1 (5 bases). Germline V gene data show CDR1 as SGHDN and CDR2 as FVKESK. Trimming pared 1 base from V and 5 bases from J, leaving 8 bases between. CDR3 length: 13 residues. The CDR3 nucleotides are TGTGCCAGCAGCCAAGGGGGCTGGACTGAAGCTTTCTTT. As protein: CASSQGGWTEAFF.

This clone has a count of ten or more. CDR3 in amino acids: CATSRARGGTDTQYF. The CDR3 DNA reads as TGTGCCACCAGCAGAGCGCGGGGGGGCACAGATACGCAGTATTTT. The rearrangement uses TRBV15 and TRBJ2-3, with TRBD2 matching 8 bases. J gave up 1 base and V 1 base, and 1 base lay outside the gene matches. Germline assignment: CDR1 LNHNV and CDR2 YYDKDF (reference sequence). The CDR3 is 15 residues long.

The CDR3 region is CASSYRSGSYRNEQFF. Written as DNA, the CDR3 is TGTGCCAGCAGCTATCGTAGCGGGAGTTACAGGAATGAGCAGTTCTTC. The V call is TRBV7-9, the J call TRBJ2-1; 9 bases are shared with TRBD2. Germline V gene lookup returns CDR1 SEHNR and CDR2 FQNEAQ (reference sequence). The CDR3 loop spans 16 amino acids. V lost 4 bases to trimming and J lost 7 bases; unmatched junction nucleotides: 11.

The V and J genes are TRBV29-1 and TRBJ1-2; the match to TRBD1 covers 7 bases. This CDR3 is built from 14 residues. CDR1 SQVTM and CDR2 ANQGSEA come from the germline V gene. V trimming: 4 bases; J trimming: 1 base; junction bases outside the gene matches: 6. The CDR3 sequence: CSVADRAFNYGYTF. CDR3 coding DNA: TGCAGCGTTGCCGACAGGGCGTTTAACTATGGCTACACCTTC.

This clone occurred a few times. In DNA, the CDR3 is TGTGCCAGCAGTTCCGGGACAGCCTCCTATGGCTACACCTTC. Amino acid sequence: CASSSGTASYGYTF. This chain joins TRBV6-5 and TRBJ1-2; 7 bases match TRBD1. From germline, CDR1 is MNHEY and CDR2 SVGAGI. V trimming: 4 bases; J trimming: 4 bases; junction bases outside the gene matches: 6. The CDR3 loop spans 14 amino acids.

CDR3 protein: CATSVGQAMNTEAFF. CDR3 DNA: TGTGCCACCAGCGTGGGTCAGGCTATGAACACTGAAGCTTTCTTT. The chain recombines TRBV15 with TRBJ1-1; D remains unclear. The CDR3 contains 15 residues. Trimming took off 5 bases at V and 0 bases at J, with 13 bases between the two ends. Germline CDR1 is LNHNV and CDR2 is YYDKDF (reference sequence).

V and J are TRBV15 and TRBJ1-2; D ambiguous. Germline values: CDR1 LNHNV, CDR2 YYDKDF (reference sequence). The CDR3 runs 15 residues. V lost 3 bases and J lost 4, with 15 bases in between. CDR3 sequence: CATSSVFEWIYGYTF. Here the CDR3 DNA reads TGTGCCACCAGCAGCGTATTCGAATGGATCTATGGCTACACCTTC.

Worth noting for this clone: The sample holds other DNA sequences that translate to the same CDR3. V and J are TRBV7-8 and TRBJ1-5, with TRBD1 as a possible D gene (6 bases). This CDR3 contains 15 residues. CDR1 and CDR2 from the germline V gene are SGHVS and FQNEAQ. Trimming took 3 bases from V and 1 from J, leaving 10 bases between them. The CDR3 protein is CASSFSGQSNQPQHF. As DNA, the CDR3 is TGTGCCAGCAGCTTTAGCGGACAGAGCAATCAGCCCCAGCATTTT.

The gene calls are TRBV28 and TRBJ1-2, with 8 bases fitting TRBD1. Germline CDR1 reads MDHEN; CDR2 reads SYDVKM. This CDR3 comprises 14 residues. With V trimmed by 4 bases and J by 7 bases, 8 bases remained unmatched. The CDR3 is CASSSPGTGFGYTF. In DNA, the CDR3 is TGTGCCAGCAGTTCCCCTGGGACAGGCTTTGGCTACACCTTC.

The V call is TRBV10-3, the J call TRBJ2-7; 8 bases fit TRBD1. The CDR3 is 12 amino acids. V gave up 3 bases and J gave up 6 bases; unmatched junction bases: 1. Germline V gene data show CDR1 as ENHRY and CDR2 as SYGVKD. The CDR3 spells CAISEQGVEQYV. CDR3 bases: TGTGCCATCAGTGAACAGGGGGTCGAGCAGTACGTC.

J is TRBJ2-5 and V is TRBV10-3, with 8 bases matching TRBD2. V lost 3 bases, J lost 5 bases, and 5 bases stayed unmatched. The CDR3 is 14 residues long. The germline CDR1 and CDR2 sequences are ENHRY and SYGVKD. CDR3 region: CAISESGGGETQYF. The CDR3 DNA sequence: TGTGCCATCAGTGAAAGCGGGGGCGGGGAGACCCAGTACTTC.

This sequence joins TRBV4-3 and TRBJ2-5, with 8 bases fitting TRBD2. The V gene end was trimmed by 0 bases and the J gene end by 5 bases; junction bases not matched to a gene: 11. Germline assignment: CDR1 LGHNA and CDR2 YSLEER. CDR3 length: 17 amino acids. CDR3 sequence (DNA): TGCGCCAGCAGCCAAGAAAGGCGGGGGGCCCTGGAGGAGACCCAGTACTTC. This gives the protein CASSQERRGALEETQYF.

This clone was observed a single time. J is TRBJ1-6 and V is TRBV10-3, with a tentative D call TRBD1 (5 bases). CDR1 is ENHRY and CDR2 is SYGVKD in the germline V gene. The V gene lost 0 bases and the J gene lost 7 bases, with 13 bases spanning the gap. The CDR3 is 16 amino acids. The chain's CDR3 is CAISESQGRGNSPLHF. CDR3 nucleotide sequence: TGTGCCATCAGTGAGTCGCAGGGAAGAGGGAATTCACCCCTCCACTTT.

The chain is built from TRBV28 and TRBJ1-1; D possibly corresponds to TRBD1 (5 bases). The germline V gene has CDR1 MDHEN and CDR2 SYDVKM. This CDR3 region has 13 residues. The V and J ends lost 6 bases and 5 bases respectively, with 13 bases between them. CDR3 in DNA: TGTGCCAGCAGGGGAGGGGAGATGACTGAAGCTTTCTTT. Translated: CASRGGEMTEAFF.

The rearrangement joins TRBV2 to TRBJ2-7; TRBD1 might be the D (5 bases). Germline V gene data show CDR1 as SNHLY and CDR2 as FYNNEI. This CDR3 contains 13 residues. V lost 6 bases, J lost 2 bases, and 11 bases lay in between. The CDR3 region has the DNA TGTGCCAGCAGGGCTCAGGGAACCTACGAGCAGTACTTC. Its translation is CASRAQGTYEQYF.

This chain links TRBV18 with TRBJ1-2; D uncertain. CDR3 length: 11 amino acids. Germline assignment: CDR1 KGHSH and CDR2 LQKENI. V was trimmed by 5 bases and J by 4 bases, leaving 5 bases between them. The CDR3 DNA follows: TGTGCCAGCTCATCTGGCTATGGCTACACCTTC. Amino acid sequence: CASSSGYGYTF.

The rearrangement links TRBV4-2 to TRBJ1-2, with TRBD1 matching over 12 bases. The CDR3 runs 19 residues. Germline V gene lookup returns CDR1 LGHNA and CDR2 YNFKEQ. Losses at the gene ends were 2 bases for V and 0 bases for J; bases not matched to a gene: 10. CDR3 residues: CASSQPGTGGPTSNYGYTF. DNA of the CDR3: TGTGCCAGCAGCCAACCCGGGACAGGGGGCCCTACGTCTAACTATGGCTACACCTTC.

This chain connects TRBV9 to TRBJ2-1; maybe TRBD2 (5 bases). The CDR3 has 16 residues. Per the germline V gene, CDR1 is SGDLS and CDR2 is YYNGEE. V was trimmed by 0 bases and J by 6 bases, leaving 16 bases between them. The CDR3 loop is CASSVDSGGTGNEQFF. The CDR3 DNA reads as TGTGCCAGCAGCGTAGATTCTGGAGGCACCGGCAATGAGCAGTTCTTC.

For the CDR3, the DNA is TGTGCCAGCAGTTATGGGGGGACTGAAGCTTTCTTT. Translated, it gives CASSYGGTEAFF. The chain has TRBV13 and TRBJ1-1; perhaps TRBD1 as D (5 bases). CDR1 and CDR2 from the germline V gene are PRHDT and FYEKMQ (reference sequence). The CDR3 contains 12 residues. The V end was cut by 6 bases, the J end by 5 bases, with 10 bases between. Together with reference TRBV13 and TRBJ1-1, the CDR3 gives the full variable domain: AAGVIQSPRHLIKEKRETATLKCYPIPRHDTVYWYQQGPGQDPQFLISFYEKMQSDKGSIPDRFSAQQFSDYHSELNMSSLELGDSALYFCASSYGGTEAFFGQGTRLTVV.

The V call is TRBV10-2, the J call TRBJ1-6, with D unresolved. The ends were cut back, 3 bases at V and 5 bases at J, with 2 bases in the middle. The CDR3 runs to 12 residues. The germline CDR1 and CDR2 sequences are WSHSY and SAAADI. DNA of the CDR3: TGCGCCAGCAGTGACAATAATTCACCCCTCCACTTT. Translation gives CASSDNNSPLHF.

This clone was counted a few times. This sequence joins TRBV4-2 and TRBJ1-3; weak D call: TRBD1 (6 bases). Trimming took 0 bases from V and 4 from J, leaving 19 bases between them. The CDR3 is 18 amino acids. In germline, CDR1 is LGHNA, CDR2 YNFKEQ. In DNA form, the CDR3 reads TGTGCCAGCAGCCAAGATTACCCGCCCGGACAGTTCGGAAACACCATATATTTT. Amino acid sequence: CASSQDYPPGQFGNTIYF.

This chain links TRBV30 with TRBJ2-7; D is ambiguous. The ends were cut back, 0 bases at V and 3 bases at J, with 15 bases in the middle. The V gene's germline CDR1 is GTSNPN and CDR2 SVGIG (reference sequence). This CDR3 is 15 amino acids long. Here the CDR3 reads CAWSVWSGRLYEQYF. Here the CDR3 DNA reads TGTGCCTGGAGTGTATGGTCTGGCCGACTCTACGAGCAGTACTTC. Filled out from reference TRBV30 and TRBJ2-7, the complete variable domain reads SQTIHQWPATLVQPVGSPLSLECTVEGTSNPNLYWYRQAAGRGLQLLFYSVGIGQISSEVPQNLSASRPQDRQFILSSKKLLLSDSGFYLCAWSVWSGRLYEQYFGPGTRLTVT.

The chain recombines TRBV24-1 with TRBJ2-5, with D possibly matching TRBD2 (7 bases). The CDR3 consists of 15 residues. The germline gives CDR1 KGHDR, CDR2 SFDVKD. Trimming took 5 bases from V and 3 from J, leaving 15 bases between them. The CDR3 DNA follows: TGTGCCACCAGTGTAGGAGGGGGGGCCAAAGAGACCCAGTACTTC. This translates into CATSVGGGAKETQYF.

The DNA of the CDR3 is TGTGCCAGCAGCAAAGGGGATAGCAATCAGCCCCAGCATTTT. Translated, it gives CASSKGDSNQPQHF. The chain recombines TRBV6-5 with TRBJ1-5; weak D call: TRBD1 (5 bases). Looked up from germline, CDR1 is MNHEY and CDR2 is SVGAGI. Trimming removed 6 bases from V and 0 bases from J, with 9 bases in between. The CDR3 has 14 amino acids.

V is TRBV5-4 and J is TRBJ2-5; 8 bases fit TRBD1. Trimming removed 4 bases from V and 0 bases from J; junction bases left unmatched: 11. CDR1 is SGHNT, CDR2 YYREEE, per germline (reference sequence). The CDR3 loop spans 17 amino acids. CDR3 protein: CASSHQPRTGYQETQYF. CDR3 nucleotide sequence: TGTGCCAGCAGCCATCAGCCTAGGACAGGGTACCAAGAGACCCAGTACTTC.

This clone is a singleton in its sample. This chain connects TRBV30 to TRBJ1-2; 7 bases match TRBD1. CDR3 length: 12 amino acids. V lost 7 bases, J lost 5 bases, and 7 bases stayed unmatched. Germline V gene sequence: CDR1 GTSNPN, CDR2 SVGIG (reference sequence). CDR3 residues: CASRGTEYGYTF. CDR3 in DNA: TGTGCCTCCAGGGGGACAGAATATGGCTACACCTTC. Drawing the rest from reference TRBV30 and TRBJ1-2, the complete variable domain is SQTIHQWPATLVQPVGSPLSLECTVEGTSNPNLYWYRQAAGRGLQLLFYSVGIGQISSEVPQNLSASRPQDRQFILSSKKLLLSDSGFYLCASRGTEYGYTFGSGTRLTVV.